This T cell receptor beta chain was profiled in a study of Graves' ophthalmopathy and Graves' hyperthyroidism. On the study more broadly: Hyperthyroidism was considered stable when no ophthalmopathy appeared within 18 months of follow-up. Regarding the study as a whole: Distinction of ophthalmopathy from stable hyperthyroidism by a 13-signature model reached roughly 88% sensitivity and approximately 80% specificity. Among thyroid clonotypes expanded above 0.001 frequency, most also appeared in blood. The model predicted ophthalmopathy progression with 60% to 71% sensitivity and 72.22% specificity.

This clonotype was seen repeatedly, ten times or more. Its antigen is not known. Deletions cut 2 bases from V and 7 bases from J, with 11 bases between. The CDR3 is 14 residues long. Per the germline V gene, CDR1 is SNHLY and CDR2 is FYNNEI. Scientists amplified the TCR beta CDR3 regions from RNA transcripts. The library came from an HTBI-primed first-round RT-PCR and a second-round multiplex PCR. MiXCR, run by TCRdb on the multiplex PCR reads, gives a single entry per CDR3 protein. The sample contains roughly 1.1 million distinct CDR3 sequences, approximately 35% of which appear only once. The receptor's source is an adult man with Graves' hyperthyroidism. This chain joins TRBV2 and TRBJ1-4; D might be TRBD1 (5 bases). Sample: peripheral blood or thyroid tissue (not recorded which). The CDR3 here is CASSEMQGGEKLFF. CDR3 nucleotide sequence: TGTGCCAGCAGTGAAATGCAGGGAGGTGAAAAACTGTTTTTT.